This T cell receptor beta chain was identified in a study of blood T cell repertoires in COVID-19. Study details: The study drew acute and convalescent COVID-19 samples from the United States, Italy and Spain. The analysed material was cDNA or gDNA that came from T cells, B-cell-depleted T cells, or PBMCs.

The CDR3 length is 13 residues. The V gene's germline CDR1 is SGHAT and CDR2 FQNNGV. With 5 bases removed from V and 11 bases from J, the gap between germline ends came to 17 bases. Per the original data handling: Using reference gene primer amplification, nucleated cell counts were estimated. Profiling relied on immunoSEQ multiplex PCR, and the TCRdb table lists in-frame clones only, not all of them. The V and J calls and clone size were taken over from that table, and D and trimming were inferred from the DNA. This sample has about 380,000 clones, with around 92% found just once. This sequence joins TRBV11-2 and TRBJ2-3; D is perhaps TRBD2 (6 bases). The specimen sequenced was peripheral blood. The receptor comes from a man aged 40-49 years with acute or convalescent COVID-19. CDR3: CASSPGLALVQYF. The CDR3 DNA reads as TGTGCCAGCAGCCCGGGACTCGCCTTGGTGCAGTATTTT.